The 30 T cell receptor beta chains below were found in one sample sequenced in a study of CD8 T cell repertoires and HIV-1 epitope variants. Antigens of these TCRs are unknown. The data were produced by immunoSEQ multiplex PCR, yet TCRdb's version contains in-frame clones alone and is incomplete. The repertoire holds 4,000 to 6,500 clones, with about 67% as singletons. Sequencing was done on a sample of cultured CD8+ T cells derived from PBMCs. The receptor source for this set is a male donor with HIV.

This clone was seen a few times. J is TRBJ1-1 and V is TRBV27; a weak D match, TRBD1 (6 bases). Looked up from germline, CDR1 is MNHEY and CDR2 is SMNVEV (reference sequence). The CDR3 loop spans 18 amino acids. V lost 4 bases, J lost 6 bases, and 27 bases lay in between. CDR3 sequence reads: CASSSLRVRGVIGSEAFF. DNA for the CDR3: TGTGCCAGCAGTTCCCTCAGGGTAAGGGGGGTAATAGGTTCTGAAGCTTTCTTT.

This chain links TRBV5-4 with TRBJ1-2; 9 nucleotides align to TRBD1. Trimming at V came to 2 bases and at J to 6 bases, leaving 2 bases not matched to a gene. This CDR3 comprises 13 residues. Germline loops: CDR1 SGHNT, CDR2 YYREEE (reference sequence). This CDR3 reads CASSFRTGDGYTF. The DNA for the CDR3 is TGTGCCAGCAGCTTTAGGACAGGGGATGGCTACACCTTC.

The chain combines TRBV6-5 with TRBJ1-2, with 8 nucleotides matching TRBD1. This CDR3 region has 15 residues. The J segment lost 4 bases and the V segment lost 2 bases, leaving 6 bases of the junction unmatched. From germline, CDR1 is MNHEY and CDR2 SVGAGI. The CDR3 region is CASSYATGTGYGYTF. The CDR3 region has the DNA TGTGCCAGCAGTTACGCTACCGGGACAGGCTATGGCTACACCTTC.

In its sample, this clone was seen once. The CDR3 protein is CASSFLLGANEKLFF. The CDR3 coding sequence is TGTGCCAGCAGTTTCCTCCTTGGGGCTAATGAAAAACTGTTTTTT. J is TRBJ1-4 and V is TRBV6-6; D ambiguous. Germline CDR1 and CDR2: MNHNY and SVGAGI (reference sequence). V lost 4 bases to trimming and J lost 3 bases, with 12 bases between them. This CDR3 is 15 amino acids long.

This clone was recorded a few times. This chain uses TRBV7-9 with TRBJ2-7; D might be TRBD2 (6 bases). The V gene's germline CDR1 is SEHNR and CDR2 FQNEAQ (reference sequence). The CDR3 has 14 residues. Between the trimmed V and J ends, which lost 4 bases and 2 bases, there was a span of 12 bases. This CDR3 reads CASSYPGVTYEQYF. Here the CDR3 DNA reads TGTGCCAGCAGCTATCCGGGGGTGACCTACGAGCAGTACTTC.

The chain is built from TRBV4-2 and TRBJ2-1; 9 bases align to TRBD1. The junction had 2 bases not matched to a gene; V was cut back by 0 bases and J by 8 bases. There are 14 residues in the CDR3. CDR1 and CDR2 (germline): LGHNA, YNFKEQ. CDR3 amino acids: CASSQEDRGYEQFF. In DNA form, the CDR3 reads TGTGCCAGCAGCCAAGAGGACAGGGGATATGAGCAGTTCTTC.

The genes are TRBV11-2 and TRBJ1-3; the match to TRBD1 covers 8 bases. This CDR3 comprises 16 residues. With 5 bases clipped from V and 2 bases from J, the junction kept 8 bases outside the gene matches. Germline-derived CDR1 and CDR2 are SGHAT and FQNNGV. In nucleotides, the CDR3 is TGTGCCAGCAGCCCCCGACAGGGGACAGCTGGAAACACCATATATTTT. Its translation is CASSPRQGTAGNTIYF.

The V and J genes are TRBV27 and TRBJ2-7; D not resolved. CDR1 is MNHEY and CDR2 is SMNVEV in the germline V gene (reference sequence). Trimming removed 5 bases from V and 1 base from J, with 9 bases in between. This CDR3 contains 13 residues. CDR3 sequence reads: CASSLTMSYEQYF. CDR3 DNA sequence: TGTGCCAGCAGTCTAACTATGTCCTACGAGCAGTACTTC.

The chain combines TRBV7-8 with TRBJ1-1; D is perhaps TRBD1 (6 bases). Germline CDR1 is SGHVS and CDR2 is FQNEAQ. The germline V and J ends were trimmed by 1 base and 5 bases, with 17 bases remaining between them. The CDR3 covers 16 residues. The CDR3 DNA follows: TGTGCCAGCAGCTTAGAGGGACCCGAGAGGGGGACTGAAGCTTTCTTT. This gives the protein CASSLEGPERGTEAFF.

This chain connects TRBV19 to TRBJ1-1; D unresolved. Looked up from germline, CDR1 is LNHDA and CDR2 is SQIVND (reference sequence). V was cut by 7 bases and J by 6 bases, with 21 bases left in between. The CDR3 is made up of 15 amino acids. In DNA, the CDR3 is TGTGCCAGTACCTCTAACCGGGCCCTTGGCGCTGAAGCTTTCTTT. Amino acid sequence: CASTSNRALGAEAFF. Full variable domain (outside the CDR3, taken from reference TRBV19 and TRBJ1-1): DGGITQSPKYLFRKEGQNVTLSCEQNLNHDAMYWYRQDPGQGLRLIYYSQIVNDFQKGDIAEGYSVSREKKESFPLTVTSAQKNPTAFYLCASTSNRALGAEAFFGQGTRLTVV.

In this sample, this clone turned up a few times. The chain joins TRBV19 to TRBJ2-7; possibly TRBD2 for D (6 bases). The CDR3 sequence is 14 residues long. Germline CDR1 is LNHDA and CDR2 is SQIVND (reference sequence). V lost 5 bases and J lost 7, with 18 bases in between. The CDR3 loop reads CASSPAWAGGEQYF. CDR3 coding DNA: TGTGCCAGTAGTCCGGCCTGGGCCGGGGGAGAGCAGTACTTC.

This chain links TRBV5-5 with TRBJ2-3; 11 bases are a match to TRBD2. This CDR3 is 17 amino acids long. The germline gives CDR1 SGHKS, CDR2 YYEKEE (reference sequence). V was pared by 5 bases and J by 0 bases, with 8 bases of the junction left unmatched. Here the CDR3 DNA reads TGTGCCAGCAGGGGACTAGCGGAGGGAACTAGCACAGATACGCAGTATTTT. Protein sequence: CASRGLAEGTSTDTQYF.

This chain links TRBV2 with TRBJ1-3; TRBD1 agrees at 11 bases. Germline V gene sequence: CDR1 SNHLY, CDR2 FYNNEI. CDR3 length equals 17 residues. With V trimmed by 3 bases and J by 1 base, 5 bases remained unmatched. The CDR3, as DNA: TGTGCCAGCAGTGATATCGGACAGGGGGCTTCTGGAAACACCATATATTTT. The encoded protein is CASSDIGQGASGNTIYF.

V is TRBV6-4 and J is TRBJ1-1; TRBD1 might be the D (5 bases). This CDR3 has 13 residues. Trimming took 4 bases from V and 4 from J, leaving 10 bases between them. CDR1 is MRHNA and CDR2 is SNTAGT in the germline V gene. The CDR3 DNA reads as TGTGCCAGCAGTGTATCAGGGAGCACTGAAGCTTTCTTT. Translation: CASSVSGSTEAFF.

A note on this clone: Germline and junction disagree at one end, which may indicate a read error. The rearrangement links TRBV2 to TRBJ2-2, with 11 positions matching TRBD2. The CDR3 length is 10 residues. Germline loops: CDR1 SNHLY, CDR2 FYNNEI. The CDR3 region has the DNA TGTGCCAGCAGTGATCCTAGCGGGGGGTTT. Its protein product is CASSDPSGGF. Filled out from reference TRBV2 and TRBJ2-2, the complete variable domain reads EPEVTQTPSHQVTQMGQEVILRCVPISNHLYFYWYRQILGQKVEFLVSFYNNEISEKSEIFDDQFSVERPDGSNFTLKIRSTKLEDSAMYFCASSDPSGGFGEGSRLTVL.

V usage is TRBV28 and J usage is TRBJ1-1; D remains ambiguous. The CDR3 loop spans 14 amino acids. Germline CDR1 reads MDHEN; CDR2 reads SYDVKM. The V gene lost 6 bases and the J gene lost 1 base, with 12 bases spanning the gap. The CDR3 here is CASSFEGSNTEAFF. The DNA of the CDR3 is TGTGCCAGCAGCTTCGAGGGCTCGAACACTGAAGCTTTCTTT.

The V gene is TRBV28, the J gene TRBJ2-7, with 8 bases matching TRBD1. Germline CDR1 reads MDHEN; CDR2 reads SYDVKM. The J segment lost 5 bases and the V segment lost 7 bases, leaving 7 bases of the junction unmatched. This CDR3 contains 13 residues. The CDR3 coding sequence is TGTGCCAGCAAGGACAGGGTAATCAACGAGCAGTACTTC. As protein: CASKDRVINEQYF. Full variable domain (rest looked up from reference TRBV28 and TRBJ2-7): DVKVTQSSRYLVKRTGEKVFLECVQDMDHENMFWYRQDPGLGLRLIYFSYDVKMKEKGDIPEGYSVSREKKERFSLILESASTNQTSMYLCASKDRVINEQYFGPGTRLTVT.

The chain employs TRBV4-3 and TRBJ2-1; tentative D call: TRBD1 (7 bases). V lost 4 bases, J lost 6 bases, and 22 bases lay in between. Germline V lookup: CDR1 LGHNA, CDR2 YSLEER. This CDR3 region has 17 residues. The chain's CDR3 is CASSPINGGGGFNEQFF. The CDR3 DNA reads as TGCGCCAGCAGCCCCATAAATGGAGGGGGCGGGTTCAATGAGCAGTTCTTC.

V is TRBV5-1 and J is TRBJ2-5; D is ambiguous. CDR1 and CDR2 (germline): SGHRS, YFSETQ. V was cut by 7 bases and J by 3 bases, with 13 bases left in between. The CDR3 contains 13 residues. The CDR3 nucleotides are TGCGCCAGCGGCAGGCTACCCGAAGAGACCCAGTACTTC. As protein: CASGRLPEETQYF.

The V gene is TRBV7-9, the J gene TRBJ1-2; D not certain. Trimming removed 0 bases from V and 8 bases from J, with 10 bases in between. The CDR3 totals 13 residues. Looked up from germline, CDR1 is SEHNR and CDR2 is FQNEAQ (reference sequence). CDR3 region: CASSLAAGQGYTF. As DNA, the CDR3 is TGTGCCAGCAGCTTAGCGGCAGGTCAAGGCTACACCTTC.

This clone occurred a few times. This chain links TRBV6-4 with TRBJ2-3; 13 bases agree with TRBD2. There are 16 residues in the CDR3. CDR1 is MRHNA and CDR2 is SNTAGT in the germline V gene. The trim removed 2 bases at V and 4 bases at J, leaving 3 bases unmatched. As DNA, the CDR3 is TGTGCCAGCAGTGACGCGACTAGCGGGGGGTCAGATACGCAGTATTTT. It specifies CASSDATSGGSDTQYF.

This chain uses TRBV28 with TRBJ1-2, with 10 nucleotides matching TRBD1. Germline CDR1 is MDHEN and CDR2 is SYDVKM. Trimming cost V 5 bases and J 3 bases; bases outside gene matches: 6. The CDR3 runs 15 residues. Here the CDR3 DNA reads TGTGCCAGCAGTAGACAGGGGGCTGGTTACTATGGCTACACCTTC. This translates into CASSRQGAGYYGYTF.

The chain joins TRBV7-8 to TRBJ2-5; 10 bases align to TRBD1. Germline V gene lookup returns CDR1 SGHVS and CDR2 FQNEAQ. The trim removed 5 bases at V and 4 bases at J, leaving 10 bases unmatched. This CDR3 comprises 16 residues. The CDR3 DNA reads as TGTGCCAGCAGCCGAGTGAGACAGGGGGCAACAGAGACCCAGTACTTC. Protein product: CASSRVRQGATETQYF.

CDR3 DNA: TGTGCCAGCCAGATGGGGGTTAACAATCAGCCCCAGCATTTT. Amino acids: CASQMGVNNQPQHF. This chain links TRBV6-1 with TRBJ1-5; possible D gene TRBD1, 5 bases. The CDR3 has 14 residues. Germline lookup yields CDR1 MNHNS and CDR2 SASEGT. Trimming left V 8 bases short and J 3 bases short, with 14 bases between.

J is TRBJ1-1 and V is TRBV4-3; D ambiguous. Germline CDR1 LGHNA, CDR2 YSLEER. V dropped 0 bases and J dropped 0 bases, with 8 bases sitting between them. CDR3 size: 15 residues. The CDR3 nucleotides are TGCGCCAGCAGCCAAGACGCAACCTTGAACACTGAAGCTTTCTTT. This encodes CASSQDATLNTEAFF.

The chain has TRBV7-8 and TRBJ1-1; D unclear. Trimming removed 5 bases at V and 4 bases at J, with 11 bases between. The CDR3 covers 13 residues. Germline CDR1 reads SGHVS; CDR2 reads FQNEAQ. The CDR3 spells CASSATQSTEAFF. The CDR3 region has the DNA TGTGCCAGCAGCGCAACACAAAGCACTGAAGCTTTCTTT.

This clone turned up a few times. The V gene is TRBV28, the J gene TRBJ2-4; perhaps D is TRBD1 or TRBD2 (5 bases each). The ends were cut back, 4 bases at V and 9 bases at J, with 19 bases in the middle. Germline V lookup: CDR1 MDHEN, CDR2 SYDVKM. This CDR3 is built from 15 residues. The CDR3 coding sequence is TGTGCCAGCAGTTCCGGGACCCCTGATGTGGGCATTCAGTACTTC. Protein product: CASSSGTPDVGIQYF. The whole variable domain, remainder taken from reference TRBV28 and TRBJ2-4, is DVKVTQSSRYLVKRTGEKVFLECVQDMDHENMFWYRQDPGLGLRLIYFSYDVKMKEKGDIPEGYSVSREKKERFSLILESASTNQTSMYLCASSSGTPDVGIQYFGAGTRLSVL.

The V gene is TRBV27, the J gene TRBJ2-7; a possible D gene is TRBD1 (6 bases). V was pared by 6 bases and J by 1 base, with 10 bases between. Germline V gene sequence: CDR1 MNHEY, CDR2 SMNVEV (reference sequence). The CDR3 sequence is 13 residues long. CDR3 DNA sequence: TGTGCCAGCAGCGACAGGTTGTCCTACGAGCAGTACTTC. Translating it yields CASSDRLSYEQYF.

The chain has TRBV18 and TRBJ2-1, with D uncertain. Trimming cost V 2 bases and J 0 bases, with 11 bases left between them. Germline V CDR1 and CDR2: KGHSH, LQKENI. This CDR3 comprises 16 residues. DNA for the CDR3: TGTGCCAGCTCACCAAGTGTCCAAAGCTCCTACAATGAGCAGTTCTTC. It specifies CASSPSVQSSYNEQFF.

The CDR3 DNA reads TGTGCCAGCAGCTTAGTTCCTTGGCATGAGCAGTTCTTC. Its protein is CASSLVPWHEQFF. The chain combines TRBV11-3 with TRBJ2-1; D is ambiguous. There are 13 residues in the CDR3. Germline V gives CDR1 SGHNT, CDR2 YENEEA. V lost 1 base to trimming and J lost 8 bases, with 9 bases between them.